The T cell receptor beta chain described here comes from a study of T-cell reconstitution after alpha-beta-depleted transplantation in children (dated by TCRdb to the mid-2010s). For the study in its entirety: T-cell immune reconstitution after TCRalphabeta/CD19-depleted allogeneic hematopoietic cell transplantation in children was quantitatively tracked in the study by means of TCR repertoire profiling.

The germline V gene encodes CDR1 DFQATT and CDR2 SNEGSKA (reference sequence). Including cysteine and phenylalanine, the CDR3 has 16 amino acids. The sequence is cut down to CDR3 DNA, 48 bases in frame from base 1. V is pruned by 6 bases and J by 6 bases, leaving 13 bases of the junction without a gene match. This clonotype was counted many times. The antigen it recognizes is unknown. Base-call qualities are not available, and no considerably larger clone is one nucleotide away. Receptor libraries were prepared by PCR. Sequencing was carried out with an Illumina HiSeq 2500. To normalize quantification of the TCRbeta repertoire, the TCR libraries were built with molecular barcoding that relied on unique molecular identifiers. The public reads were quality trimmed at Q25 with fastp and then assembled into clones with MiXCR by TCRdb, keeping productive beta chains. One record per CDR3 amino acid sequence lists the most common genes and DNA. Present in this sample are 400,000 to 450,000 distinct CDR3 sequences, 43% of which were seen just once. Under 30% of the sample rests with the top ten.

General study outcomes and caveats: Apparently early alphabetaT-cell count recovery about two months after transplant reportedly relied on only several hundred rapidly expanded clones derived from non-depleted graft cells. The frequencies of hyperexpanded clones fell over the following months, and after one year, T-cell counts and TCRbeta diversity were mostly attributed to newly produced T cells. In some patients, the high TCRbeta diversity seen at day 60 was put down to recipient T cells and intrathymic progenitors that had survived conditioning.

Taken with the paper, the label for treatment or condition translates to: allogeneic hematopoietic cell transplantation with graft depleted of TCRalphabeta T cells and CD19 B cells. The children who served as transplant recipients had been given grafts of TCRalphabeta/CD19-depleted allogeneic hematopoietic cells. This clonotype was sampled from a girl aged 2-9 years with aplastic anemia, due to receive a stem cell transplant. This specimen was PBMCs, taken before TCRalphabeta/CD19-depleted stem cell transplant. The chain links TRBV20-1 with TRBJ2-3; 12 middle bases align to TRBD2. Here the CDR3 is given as CSAQPRLAGDSDTQYF. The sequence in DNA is TGCAGTGCCCAACCCAGACTAGCGGGAGATTCGGATACGCAGTATTTT.